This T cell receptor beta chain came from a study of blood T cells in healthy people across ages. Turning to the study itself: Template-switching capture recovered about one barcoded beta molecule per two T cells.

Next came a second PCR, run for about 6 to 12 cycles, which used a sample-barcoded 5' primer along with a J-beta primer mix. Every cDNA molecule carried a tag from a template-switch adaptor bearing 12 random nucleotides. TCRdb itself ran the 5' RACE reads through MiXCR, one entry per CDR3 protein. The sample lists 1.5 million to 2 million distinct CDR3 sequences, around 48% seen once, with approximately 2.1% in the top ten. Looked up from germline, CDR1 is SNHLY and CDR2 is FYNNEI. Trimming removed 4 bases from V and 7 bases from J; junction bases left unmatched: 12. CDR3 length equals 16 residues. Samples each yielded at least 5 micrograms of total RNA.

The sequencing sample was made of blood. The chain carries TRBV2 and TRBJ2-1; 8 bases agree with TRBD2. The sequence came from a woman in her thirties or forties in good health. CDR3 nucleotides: TGTGCCAGCAGTGTCCACCGGGGGGGCCTAGGTAATGAGCAGTTCTTC. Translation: CASSVHRGGLGNEQFF.